The 12 T cell receptor beta chains presented below share a single source sample, sequenced in a study of shared clonotypes between healthy human individuals. Some clones are missing from TCRdb's copy, which holds only in-frame ones; the method was immunoSEQ multiplex PCR. The repertoire holds roughly 1 million clones, with 75% as singletons. The source material was memory CD4+ T cells sorted from blood. This sample's subset: CD45RA-negative fraction. The receptors come from a man aged 18 to 29 in good health.

The rearrangement uses TRBV10-3 and TRBJ2-7; TRBD2 is a possible D gene (6 bases). V was trimmed by 7 bases and J by 3 bases, leaving 19 bases between them. This CDR3 is 15 amino acids long. Germline V lookup: CDR1 ENHRY, CDR2 SYGVKD. The CDR3 DNA is TGTGCCATCAAGGCGGGATCAACGTCAGGCTACGAGCAGTACTTC. Protein: CAIKAGSTSGYEQYF.

The chain is built from TRBV6-5 and TRBJ2-1; D gene unclear. This CDR3 has 12 amino acids. Germline CDR1 reads MNHEY; CDR2 reads SVGAGI. Trimming removed 4 bases at V and 8 bases at J, with 9 bases between. The DNA of the CDR3 is TGTGCCAGCAGTTCCGTCGCGGATGAGCAGTTCTTC. This encodes CASSSVADEQFF.

This clone was counted many times. The chain joins TRBV19 to TRBJ1-5; 7 bases are a match to TRBD1. The CDR3 totals 16 residues. V was clipped by 6 bases and J by 1 base; unmatched bases: 9. Germline CDR1 reads LNHDA; CDR2 reads SQIVND (reference sequence). CDR3 sequence: CASSPRQGLSNQPQHF. CDR3 DNA: TGTGCCAGTAGCCCCCGACAGGGCCTGAGCAATCAGCCCCAGCATTTT.

The chain combines TRBV7-2 with TRBJ1-5, with 10 positions matching TRBD1. The CDR3 extends over 13 amino acids. J gave up 12 bases and V 5 bases, and 7 bases lay outside the gene matches. The germline gives CDR1 SGHTA, CDR2 FQGNSA. This CDR3 is CASSPGGTGVQHF. The DNA of the CDR3 is TGTGCCAGCAGCCCCGGGGGGACAGGGGTCCAGCATTTT.

The chain recombines TRBV5-1 with TRBJ1-4; 8 bases fit TRBD1. Trimming at V came to 4 bases and at J to 8 bases, leaving 13 bases not matched to a gene. This CDR3 region has 16 residues. Germline V CDR1 and CDR2: SGHRS, YFSETQ. The CDR3 here is CASSGDHPTGVEKLFF. The CDR3 bases are TGCGCCAGCAGCGGAGATCATCCGACAGGGGTCGAAAAACTGTTTTTT.

The V call is TRBV2, the J call TRBJ2-3; D is ambiguous. This CDR3 has 12 amino acids. The germline gives CDR1 SNHLY, CDR2 FYNNEI. The V end was cut by 7 bases, the J end by 6 bases, with 11 bases between. The DNA for the CDR3 is TGTGCCAGCACCAGTTTCCGGGATACGCAGTATTTT. Translated, it gives CASTSFRDTQYF.

To note about this clone: A much larger clone differs by one base, so this may be a read error. V is TRBV7-8 and J is TRBJ1-2; TRBD1 matches at 10 bases. CDR3 length equals 14 residues. Germline loops: CDR1 SGHVS, CDR2 FQNEAQ. With 5 bases clipped from V and 2 bases from J, the junction kept 2 bases outside the gene matches. CDR3 nucleotide sequence: TGTGCCAGCAGCGCGGGACAGGGGAACTATGGCTACACCTTC. Translation gives CASSAGQGNYGYTF.

V gene TRBV5-1 combines with J gene TRBJ2-3; the match to TRBD2 covers 12 bases. The CDR3 has 17 amino acids. Per germline, CDR1 SGHRS and CDR2 YFSETQ. Germline trimming cut 0 bases from V and 1 base from J; bases unmatched to any gene: 3. CDR3 DNA: TGCGCCAGCAGCTTGGGACTAGCGGGAGTACGCACAGATACGCAGTATTTT. Its protein product is CASSLGLAGVRTDTQYF.

The chain combines TRBV6-1 with TRBJ2-3; perhaps TRBD2 as D (6 bases). The V gene lost 4 bases and the J gene lost 1 base, with 9 bases spanning the gap. In germline, CDR1 is MNHNS, CDR2 SASEGT. CDR3 length equals 14 residues. In DNA, the CDR3 is TGTGCCAGCAGTGCGTGGGGGGGCACAGATACGCAGTATTTT. Translating gives CASSAWGGTDTQYF.

Comments on this clone: Within the sample, other DNA sequences also encode this same CDR3. The chain employs TRBV5-4 and TRBJ2-7; 8 bases are a match to TRBD1. Trimming took 4 bases from V and 5 from J; bases not matched to a gene: 5. CDR1 SGHNT and CDR2 YYREEE come from the germline V gene (reference sequence). This CDR3 has 13 residues. CDR3 nucleotides: TGTGCCAGCAGCCTTGACAGGGGCCACGAGCAGTACTTC. Amino acid sequence: CASSLDRGHEQYF.

The genes are TRBV4-1 and TRBJ2-5, with D hard to call. The CDR3 length is 17 residues. Germline assignment: CDR1 MGHRA and CDR2 YSYEKL. The V end was cut by 5 bases, the J end by 0 bases, with 19 bases between. The CDR3 loop reads CASSSRSPPRNQETQYF. The CDR3, as DNA: TGCGCCAGCAGCTCAAGATCCCCCCCGAGGAACCAAGAGACCCAGTACTTC.

This chain uses TRBV5-1 with TRBJ1-1; a weak D match, TRBD1 (6 bases). The CDR3 runs to 15 residues. With 4 bases removed from V and 0 bases from J, the gap between germline ends came to 13 bases. The germline gives CDR1 SGHRS, CDR2 YFSETQ. The CDR3 is CASSTTGQMNTEAFF. For the CDR3, the DNA is TGCGCCAGCAGCACGACGGGACAAATGAACACTGAAGCTTTCTTT.